A selection of T cell receptor beta chains follows, all from one sample in a study of cytomegalovirus exposure and HLA in healthy donors. Here immunoSEQ multiplex PCR was the method, and the copy in TCRdb shows in-frame clones only, minus some. Of roughly 130,000 clones in the sample, more than 55% are singletons; the top ten hold around 6%. The sequenced sample was PBMCs. These receptors were taken from a woman aged 55-69 years in good health and CMV-seronegative. CDR3s include the opening cysteine and the closing phenylalanine or tryptophan. Fields, in order: D gene, V gene, clone size, J gene, CDR3 protein, CDR3 DNA. D genes are given only for firm matches. The listing skips clone size in some rows; elsewhere it reads once, few, many or a size class.

>TRBD2|TRBV5-1|few|TRBJ2-1
CASSAGTSGYNEQFF
TGCGCCAGCAGCGCCGGGACTAGCGGGTACAATGAGCAGTTCTTC
>.|TRBV5-1|.|TRBJ2-7
CASSPAGQINEQYF
TGCGCCAGCAGCCCCGCGGGACAGATAAACGAGCAGTACTTC
>.|TRBV5-1|.|TRBJ2-5
CASSRGSQETQYF
TGCGCCAGCAGTAGAGGTTCCCAAGAGACCCAGTACTTC
>.|TRBV28|.|TRBJ2-5
CASRLQETQYF
TGTGCCAGCAGACTACAAGAGACCCAGTACTTC
>TRBD2|TRBV28|.|TRBJ2-3
CASRRLANTDTQYF
TGTGCCAGCAGAAGACTAGCGAACACAGATACGCAGTATTTT
>.|TRBV28|.|TRBJ2-5
CASSSGWETQYF
TGTGCCAGCAGTTCAGGGTGGGAGACCCAGTACTTC
>TRBD1|TRBV7-2|few|TRBJ2-7
CASSLEGARNYEQYF
TGTGCCAGCAGCTTAGAGGGGGCTCGGAACTACGAGCAGTACTTC
>TRBD1|TRBV29-1|.|TRBJ1-5
CSVVPTGGGNQPQHF
TGCAGCGTGGTACCCACAGGGGGCGGCAATCAGCCCCAGCATTTT
>TRBD1|TRBV15|.|TRBJ2-5
CATSTDDRGETQYF
TGTGCCACCAGCACGGACGACAGGGGAGAGACCCAGTACTTC
>.|TRBV7-6|.|TRBJ2-4
CASSLSWGDKNIQYF
TGTGCCAGCAGCTTATCGTGGGGAGACAAAAACATTCAGTACTTC
>TRBD1|TRBV27|.|TRBJ1-5
CASSSGQYNQPQHF
TGTGCCAGCAGTTCGGGACAGTACAATCAGCCCCAGCATTTT
>TRBD2|TRBV5-4|few|TRBJ2-7
CATSGGAGDYEQYF
TGTGCCACCTCGGGCGGCGCGGGAGACTACGAGCAGTACTTC
>TRBD2|TRBV9|.|TRBJ2-3
CASSVGVAGATSTDTQYF
TGTGCCAGCAGCGTAGGGGTAGCGGGGGCAACTAGCACAGATACGCAGTATTTT
>.|TRBV5-4|.|TRBJ2-1
CASSITGSSYNEQFF
TGTGCCAGTAGCATTACCGGGAGCTCCTACAATGAGCAGTTCTTC
>TRBD2|TRBV9|.|TRBJ2-7
CASSVEPGGSYEQYF
TGTGCCAGCAGCGTAGAACCGGGGGGCTCCTACGAGCAGTACTTC
>TRBD1|TRBV5-6|.|TRBJ1-2
CASSFGQVYGYTF
TGTGCCAGCAGCTTTGGACAGGTCTATGGCTACACCTTC
>TRBD1|TRBV2|.|TRBJ2-7
CASSRDRPYEQYF
TGTGCCAGCAGTAGGGACAGGCCCTACGAGCAGTACTTC
>.|TRBV9|once|TRBJ1-6
CASSVARGNNSPLHF
TGTGCCAGCAGCGTAGCCAGGGGTAATAATTCACCCCTCCACTTT
>TRBD1|TRBV9|.|TRBJ1-1
CASSVGPGGLNTEAFF
TGTGCCAGCAGCGTAGGACCAGGGGGCCTGAACACTGAAGCTTTCTTT
>TRBD2|TRBV4-3|once|TRBJ2-1
CASSQPGGIQNNEQFF
TGCGCCAGCAGCCAACCGGGAGGGATACAAAACAATGAGCAGTTCTTC
>TRBD1|TRBV27|.|TRBJ1-6
CASTLEGQPGSPLHF
TGTGCCAGCACCCTTGAGGGACAGCCGGGGTCACCCCTCCACTTT
>.|TRBV7-6|once|TRBJ2-7
CASSSGTHFYEQYF
TGTGCCAGCAGTTCCGGGACACACTTCTACGAGCAGTACTTC
>.|TRBV7-9|.|TRBJ2-1
CASSPRTNSYNEQFF
TGTGCCAGCAGCCCAAGGACAAACTCCTACAATGAGCAGTTCTTC
>TRBD1|TRBV5-1|.|TRBJ2-5
CASSLGRRTGEETQYF
TGCGCCAGCAGCTTGGGGCGCCGGACAGGGGAAGAGACCCAGTACTTC
>TRBD2|TRBV5-1|.|TRBJ2-1
CASSWGRSGGSYNEQFF
TGCGCCAGCAGCTGGGGGAGAAGCGGGGGCTCCTACAATGAGCAGTTCTTC
>TRBD2|TRBV14|.|TRBJ2-1
CASSQGLRLAGANLVYNEQFF
TGTGCCAGCAGCCAAGGCCTCCGACTAGCGGGGGCCAACCTCGTTTACAATGAGCAGTTCTTC
>.|TRBV19|few|TRBJ1-3
CASSPTWAGNTIYF
TGTGCCAGTAGTCCAACATGGGCGGGAAACACCATATATTTT
>.|TRBV4-3|.|TRBJ1-1
CASSQDDWTSEAFF
TGCGCCAGCAGCCAGGACGACTGGACTTCTGAAGCTTTCTTT
>.|TRBV10-3|.|TRBJ1-2
CAISESRGYGYTF
TGTGCCATCAGTGAGTCTCGAGGGTATGGCTACACCTTC
>TRBD2|TRBV5-4|.|TRBJ2-3
CASSPAGGTDTQYF
TGTGCCAGCAGCCCGGCGGGGGGCACAGATACGCAGTATTTT
>.|TRBV11-1|.|TRBJ1-4
CASTLGANEKLFF
TGTGCCAGCACCTTGGGAGCAAATGAAAAACTGTTTTTT
>TRBD1|TRBV25-1|.|TRBJ2-7
CASSIGGAGFEQYF
TGTGCCAGCAGTATAGGGGGCGCGGGTTTCGAGCAGTACTTC
>.|TRBV2|.|TRBJ2-6
CASMRGGSGANVLTF
TGTGCCAGCATGAGGGGGGGGTCTGGGGCCAACGTCCTGACTTTC
>TRBD2|TRBV7-2|.|TRBJ2-1
CASSPGTSGVLSSYNEQFF
TGTGCCAGCAGTCCCGGGACTAGCGGGGTTCTTAGCTCCTACAATGAGCAGTTCTTC
>TRBD2|TRBV10-2|.|TRBJ2-7
CASSRLAHPPYEQYF
TGCGCCAGCAGTCGACTAGCCCACCCCCCCTACGAGCAGTACTTC
>.|TRBV5-6|.|TRBJ2-7
CASSLAVGAFSYEQYF
TGTGCCAGCAGCCTGGCCGTTGGGGCGTTCTCCTACGAGCAGTACTTC
>.|TRBV28|.|TRBJ2-7
CASSLEALEQYF
TGTGCCAGCAGTTTAGAGGCACTCGAGCAGTACTTC
>TRBD1|TRBV6-1|.|TRBJ2-7
CASLGQAGAYEQYF
TGTGCCAGCCTTGGACAGGCTGGTGCCTACGAGCAGTACTTC
>TRBD1|TRBV19|few|TRBJ2-5
CASSIGTGAGKTQYF
TGTGCCAGTAGTATAGGGACAGGGGCGGGAAAGACCCAGTACTTC
>.|TRBV7-9|few|TRBJ1-4
CASRQSREKLFF
TGTGCCAGCAGACAGTCGCGTGAAAAACTGTTTTTT
>.|TRBV7-8|.|TRBJ1-5
CASSFDSAFLPQHF
TGTGCCAGCAGCTTTGACAGCGCTTTTCTACCCCAGCATTTT
>.|TRBV21-1|.|TRBJ2-3
CASSGGRADTQYF
TGTGCCAGCAGCGGCGGGAGGGCAGATACGCAGTATTTT
>.|TRBV25-1|.|TRBJ2-7
CASSTTPSKGYEQYF
TGTGCCAGCAGCACGACACCATCCAAAGGCTACGAGCAGTACTTC
>TRBD1|TRBV7-2|.|TRBJ2-7
CASSLVGTDFSYEQYF
TGTGCCAGCAGCTTAGTTGGGACAGACTTCTCCTACGAGCAGTACTTC
>.|TRBV27|few|TRBJ2-7
CASSQQGRAYEQYF
TGTGCCAGCAGTCAACAGGGAAGGGCCTACGAGCAGTACTTC
>.|TRBV19|.|TRBJ1-2
CASSGTGVYGYTF
TGTGCCAGTAGTGGAACGGGGGTCTATGGCTACACCTTC
>TRBD1|TRBV5-1|few|TRBJ1-3
CASSSSGGHSGNTIYF
TGCGCCAGCAGCTCTTCAGGGGGCCACTCTGGAAACACCATATATTTT
>.|TRBV5-1|.|TRBJ1-5
CASSLEGGKDQPQHF
TGCGCCAGCAGCTTGGAGGGAGGGAAGGATCAGCCCCAGCATTTT
>.|TRBV9|.|TRBJ1-5
CASSPGLINQPQHF
TGTGCCAGCAGCCCCGGACTGATTAATCAGCCCCAGCATTTT
>.|TRBV29-1|once|TRBJ2-3
CSVVRAASSTDTQYF
TGCAGCGTTGTGAGGGCGGCCTCTAGCACAGATACGCAGTATTTT
>TRBD1|TRBV25-1|few|TRBJ1-2
CASSAGQGAIGGYTF
TGTGCCAGCAGTGCGGGACAGGGGGCAATCGGTGGCTACACCTTC
>.|TRBV5-5|.|TRBJ1-1
CASSWGGGKDTEAFF
TGTGCCAGCAGCTGGGGAGGGGGAAAGGACACTGAAGCTTTCTTT